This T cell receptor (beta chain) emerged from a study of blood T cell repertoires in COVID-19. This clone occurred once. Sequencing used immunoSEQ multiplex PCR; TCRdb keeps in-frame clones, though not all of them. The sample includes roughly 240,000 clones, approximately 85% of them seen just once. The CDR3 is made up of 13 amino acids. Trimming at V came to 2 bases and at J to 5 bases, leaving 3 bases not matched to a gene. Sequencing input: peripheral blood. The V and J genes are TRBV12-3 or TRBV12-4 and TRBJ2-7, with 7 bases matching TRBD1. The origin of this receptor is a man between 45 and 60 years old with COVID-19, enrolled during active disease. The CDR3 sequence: CASSLQQGNEQYF. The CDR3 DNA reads TGTGCCAGCAGTTTACAACAGGGGAACGAGCAGTACTTC.